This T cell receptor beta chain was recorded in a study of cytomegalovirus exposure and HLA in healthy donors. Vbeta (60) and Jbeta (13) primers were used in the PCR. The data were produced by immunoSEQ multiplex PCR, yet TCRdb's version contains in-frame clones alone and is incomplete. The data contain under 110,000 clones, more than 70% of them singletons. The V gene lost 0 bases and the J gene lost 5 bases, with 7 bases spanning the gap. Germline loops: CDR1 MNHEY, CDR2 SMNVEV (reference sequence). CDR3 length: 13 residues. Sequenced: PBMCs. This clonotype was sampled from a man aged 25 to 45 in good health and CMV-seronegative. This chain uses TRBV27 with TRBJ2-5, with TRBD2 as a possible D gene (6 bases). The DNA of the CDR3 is TGTGCCAGCAGTTTATCTCGGGGGGAGACCCAGTACTTC. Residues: CASSLSRGETQYF.